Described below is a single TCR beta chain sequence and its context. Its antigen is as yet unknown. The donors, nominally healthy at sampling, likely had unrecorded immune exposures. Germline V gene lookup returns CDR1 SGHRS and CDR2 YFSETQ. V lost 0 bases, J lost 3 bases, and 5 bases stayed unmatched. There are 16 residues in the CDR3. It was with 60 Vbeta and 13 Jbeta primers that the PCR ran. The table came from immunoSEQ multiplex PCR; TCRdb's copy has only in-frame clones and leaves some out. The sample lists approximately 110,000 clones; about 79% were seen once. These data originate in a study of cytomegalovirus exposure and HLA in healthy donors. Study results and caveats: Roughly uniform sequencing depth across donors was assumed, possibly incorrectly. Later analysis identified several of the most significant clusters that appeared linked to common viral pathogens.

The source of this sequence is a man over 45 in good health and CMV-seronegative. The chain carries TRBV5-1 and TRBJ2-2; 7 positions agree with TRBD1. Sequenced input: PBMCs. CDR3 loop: CASSLGGTDDTGELFF. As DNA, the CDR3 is TGCGCCAGCAGCTTGGGGGGGACAGACGACACCGGGGAGCTGTTTTTT. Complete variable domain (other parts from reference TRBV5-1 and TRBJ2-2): KAGVTQTPRYLIKTRGQQVTLSCSPISGHRSVSWYQQTPGQGLQFLFEYFSETQRNKGNFPGRFSGRQFSNSRSEMNVSTLELGDSALYLCASSLGGTDDTGELFFGEGSRLTVL.